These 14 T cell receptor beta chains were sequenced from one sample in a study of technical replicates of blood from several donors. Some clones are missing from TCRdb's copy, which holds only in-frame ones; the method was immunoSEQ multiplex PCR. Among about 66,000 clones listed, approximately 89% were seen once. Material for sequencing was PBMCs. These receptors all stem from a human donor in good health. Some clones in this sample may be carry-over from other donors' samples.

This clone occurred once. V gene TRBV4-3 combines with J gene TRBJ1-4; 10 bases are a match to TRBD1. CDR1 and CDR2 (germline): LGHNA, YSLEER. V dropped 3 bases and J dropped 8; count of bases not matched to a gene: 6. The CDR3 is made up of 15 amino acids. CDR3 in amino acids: CASSHSGTGVEKLFF. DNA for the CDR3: TGCGCCAGCAGCCATTCCGGGACAGGGGTCGAAAAACTGTTTTTT.

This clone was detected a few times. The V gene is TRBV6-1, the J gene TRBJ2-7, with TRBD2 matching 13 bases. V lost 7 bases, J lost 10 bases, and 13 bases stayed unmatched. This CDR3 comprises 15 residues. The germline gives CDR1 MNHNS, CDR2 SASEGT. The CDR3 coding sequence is TGTGCCAGCACTAAAGTACTAGCGGGGGGGGATGATCAGTACTTC. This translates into CASTKVLAGGDDQYF.

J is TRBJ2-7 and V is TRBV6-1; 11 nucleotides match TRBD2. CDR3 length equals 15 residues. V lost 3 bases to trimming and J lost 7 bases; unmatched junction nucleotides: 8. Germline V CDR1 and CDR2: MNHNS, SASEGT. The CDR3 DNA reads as TGTGCCAGCAGTGACCAGACTAGCGGGAAGGAGGAGCAGTACTTC. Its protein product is CASSDQTSGKEEQYF.

CDR3 sequence reads: CASSAGGRGGLETQYF. The CDR3 bases are TGTGCCAGCAGCGCCGGGGGGCGGGGGGGCTTAGAGACCCAGTACTTC. This chain uses TRBV25-1 with TRBJ2-5; 9 nucleotides agree with TRBD2. CDR3 length equals 16 residues. Trimming at V came to 6 bases and at J to 4 bases, leaving 12 bases not matched to a gene. Germline V CDR1 and CDR2: MGHDK, SYGVNS. Full variable domain (remainder filled in from reference TRBV25-1 and TRBJ2-5): EADIYQTPRYLVIGTGKKITLECSQTMGHDKMYWYQQDPGMELHLIHYSYGVNSTEKGDLSSESTVSRIRTEHFPLTLESARPSHTSQYLCASSAGGRGGLETQYFGPGTRLLVL.

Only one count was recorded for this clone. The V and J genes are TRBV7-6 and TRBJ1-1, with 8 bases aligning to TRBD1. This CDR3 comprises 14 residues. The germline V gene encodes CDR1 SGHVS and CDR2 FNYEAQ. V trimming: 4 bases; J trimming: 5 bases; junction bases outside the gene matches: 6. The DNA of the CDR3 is TGTGCCAGCAGCTCTGGACAGGGTATTACTGAAGCTTTCTTT. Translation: CASSSGQGITEAFF.

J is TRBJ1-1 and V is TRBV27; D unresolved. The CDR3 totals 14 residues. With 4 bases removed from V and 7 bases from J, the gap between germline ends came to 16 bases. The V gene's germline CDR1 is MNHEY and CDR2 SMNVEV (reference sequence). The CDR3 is CASSSSLGVGEAFF. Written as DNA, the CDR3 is TGTGCCAGCAGTTCATCCCTCGGGGTAGGTGAAGCTTTCTTT.

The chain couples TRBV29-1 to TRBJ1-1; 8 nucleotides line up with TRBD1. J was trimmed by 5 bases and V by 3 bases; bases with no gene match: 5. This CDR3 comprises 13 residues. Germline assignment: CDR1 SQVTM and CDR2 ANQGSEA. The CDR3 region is CSVDTQGATEAFF. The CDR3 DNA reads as TGCAGCGTTGATACGCAGGGGGCTACTGAAGCTTTCTTT.

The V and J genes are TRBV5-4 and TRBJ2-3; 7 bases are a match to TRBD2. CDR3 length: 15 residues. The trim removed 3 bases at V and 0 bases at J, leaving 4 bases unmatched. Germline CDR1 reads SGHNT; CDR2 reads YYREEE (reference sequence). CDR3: CASSWGGGSTDTQYF. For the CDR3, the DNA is TGTGCCAGCAGCTGGGGGGGAGGGAGCACAGATACGCAGTATTTT.

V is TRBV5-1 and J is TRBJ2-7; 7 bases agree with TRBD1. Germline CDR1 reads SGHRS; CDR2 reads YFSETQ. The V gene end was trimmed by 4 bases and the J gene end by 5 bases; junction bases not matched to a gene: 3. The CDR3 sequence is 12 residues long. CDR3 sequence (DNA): TGCGCCAGCAGCCGCGACAGGGACGAGCAGTACTTC. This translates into CASSRDRDEQYF.

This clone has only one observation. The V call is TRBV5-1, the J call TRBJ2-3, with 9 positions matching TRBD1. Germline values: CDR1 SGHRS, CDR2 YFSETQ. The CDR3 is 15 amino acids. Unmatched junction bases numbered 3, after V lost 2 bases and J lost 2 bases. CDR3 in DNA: TGCGCCAGCAGCTTTGGACAGGGGCCCACAGATACGCAGTATTTT. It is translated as CASSFGQGPTDTQYF.

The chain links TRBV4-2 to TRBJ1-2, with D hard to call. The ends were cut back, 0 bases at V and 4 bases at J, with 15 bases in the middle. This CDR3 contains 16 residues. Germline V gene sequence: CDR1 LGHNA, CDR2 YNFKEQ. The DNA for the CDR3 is TGTGCCAGCAGCCAAGAGTCTGGTCGCAGTTTCTATGGCTACACCTTC. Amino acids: CASSQESGRSFYGYTF.

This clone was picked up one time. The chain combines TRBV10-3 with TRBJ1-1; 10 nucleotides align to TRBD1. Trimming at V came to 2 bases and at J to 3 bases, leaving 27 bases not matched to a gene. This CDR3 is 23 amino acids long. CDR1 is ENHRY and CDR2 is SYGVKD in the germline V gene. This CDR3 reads CAISEINRSGGTGAPRPDTEAFF. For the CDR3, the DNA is TGTGCCATCAGTGAGATCAATCGATCCGGCGGGACAGGGGCGCCCAGACCAGACACTGAAGCTTTCTTT.

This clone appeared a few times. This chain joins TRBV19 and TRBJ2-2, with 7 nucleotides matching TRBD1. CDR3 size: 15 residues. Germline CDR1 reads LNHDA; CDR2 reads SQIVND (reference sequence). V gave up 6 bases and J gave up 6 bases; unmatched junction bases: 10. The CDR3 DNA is TGTGCCAGTAGCACCGACAGGGTGGTATCCGGGGAGCTGTTTTTT. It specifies CASSTDRVVSGELFF.

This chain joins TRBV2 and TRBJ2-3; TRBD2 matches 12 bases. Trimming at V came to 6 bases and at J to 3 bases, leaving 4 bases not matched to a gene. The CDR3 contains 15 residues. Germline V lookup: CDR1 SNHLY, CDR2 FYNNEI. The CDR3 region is CASSLAGGTTDTQYF. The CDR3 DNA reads TGTGCCAGCAGCCTAGCGGGAGGGACGACAGATACGCAGTATTTT. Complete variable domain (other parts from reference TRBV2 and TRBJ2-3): EPEVTQTPSHQVTQMGQEVILRCVPISNHLYFYWYRQILGQKVEFLVSFYNNEISEKSEIFDDQFSVERPDGSNFTLKIRSTKLEDSAMYFCASSLAGGTTDTQYFGPGTRLTVL.